These T cell receptor beta chains were read from a single sample in a study of beta chain features in type 1 diabetes. Profiled with immunoSEQ multiplex PCR; TCRdb holds only in-frame clones, not every one. The sample gives about 250,000 clones, 11% of which show up once; around 0.017% is in the top ten. The sample was naive CD4+ T cells from blood. All receptors come from a young man with type 1 diabetes. CDR3s include the opening cysteine and the closing phenylalanine or tryptophan. A D gene is named only where the DNA matches it firmly. Clone size is shown for a subset of rows, as once, few, many or a class of expanded clone.

cdr3_nt: TGCAGCGTCCGAACGGTCACTAATGAAAAACTGTTTTTT; cdr3_aa: CSVRTVTNEKLFF; clone_size: .; d_call: .; v_call: TRBV29-1; j_call: TRBJ1-4
cdr3_nt: TGTGCCAGCAGTCATTCGGTAGCACAGGCCTACGAGCAGTACTTC; cdr3_aa: CASSHSVAQAYEQYF; clone_size: few; d_call: .; v_call: TRBV27; j_call: TRBJ2-7
cdr3_nt: TGTGCCAGCAGCCAGGGGGGACAGTCCTACAATGAGCAGTTCTTC; cdr3_aa: CASSQGGQSYNEQFF; clone_size: few; d_call: .; v_call: TRBV11-2; j_call: TRBJ2-1
cdr3_nt: TGCGCCAGCAGCTTTAGCGGAGCTAGCACAGATACGCAGTATTTT; cdr3_aa: CASSFSGASTDTQYF; clone_size: .; d_call: .; v_call: TRBV5-1; j_call: TRBJ2-3
cdr3_nt: TGTGCCAGCAGCTTAGCTTTTACAGGTACCTACGAGCAGTACTTC; cdr3_aa: CASSLAFTGTYEQYF; clone_size: .; d_call: .; v_call: TRBV11-1; j_call: TRBJ2-7
cdr3_nt: TGTGCCAGCAGTTACTCCCTGACAGGGACCTCACCCCTCCACTTT; cdr3_aa: CASSYSLTGTSPLHF; clone_size: .; d_call: TRBD1; v_call: TRBV6-5; j_call: TRBJ1-6
cdr3_nt: TGCGCCAGCAGCTTACAGGGGGCCGGGACAGATACGCAGTATTTT; cdr3_aa: CASSLQGAGTDTQYF; clone_size: .; d_call: TRBD1; v_call: TRBV5-1; j_call: TRBJ2-3
cdr3_nt: TGTGCCAGCTCCGAGGGGGTCGGGGAGCTGTTTTTT; cdr3_aa: CASSEGVGELFF; clone_size: few; d_call: .; v_call: TRBV7-9; j_call: TRBJ2-2
cdr3_nt: TGTGCCAGCAGCGTAGCTCCGGGGGGGATCACAGATACGCAGTATTTT; cdr3_aa: CASSVAPGGITDTQYF; clone_size: .; d_call: TRBD2; v_call: TRBV9; j_call: TRBJ2-3
cdr3_nt: TGTGCCAGCAGCCTCGGGACACAGAACACTGAAGCTTTCTTT; cdr3_aa: CASSLGTQNTEAFF; clone_size: few; d_call: .; v_call: TRBV7-3; j_call: TRBJ1-1
cdr3_nt: TGTGCCAGCAGTGATTCTATCACTGAAGCTTTCTTT; cdr3_aa: CASSDSITEAFF; clone_size: .; d_call: .; v_call: TRBV6-1; j_call: TRBJ1-1
cdr3_nt: TGTGCCAGCAGCCCAGGACCCACAGGGAACCAAGAGACCCAGTACTTC; cdr3_aa: CASSPGPTGNQETQYF; clone_size: once; d_call: .; v_call: TRBV7-2; j_call: TRBJ2-5
cdr3_nt: TGCGCCAGCAGCTTGGCCACTAGCGGGGGGCTTCAAGAGACCCAGTACTTC; cdr3_aa: CASSLATSGGLQETQYF; clone_size: .; d_call: TRBD2; v_call: TRBV5-1; j_call: TRBJ2-5
cdr3_nt: TGTGCCAGCAGAGGGACAGGGGCGCCCTACGAGCAGTACTTC; cdr3_aa: CASRGTGAPYEQYF; clone_size: .; d_call: TRBD1; v_call: TRBV6-1; j_call: TRBJ2-7
cdr3_nt: TGTGCCAGCAGCTTAGTAGCAGGGAACTATGGCTACACCTTC; cdr3_aa: CASSLVAGNYGYTF; clone_size: few; d_call: .; v_call: TRBV7-9; j_call: TRBJ1-2
cdr3_nt: TGTGCCAGCGAAGGGGCCTACGAGCAGTACTTC; cdr3_aa: CASEGAYEQYF; clone_size: few; d_call: .; v_call: TRBV5-6; j_call: TRBJ2-7
cdr3_nt: TGTGCCAGTTGCAACCTGGGGAGAAACTATGGCTACACCTTC; cdr3_aa: CASCNLGRNYGYTF; clone_size: few; d_call: .; v_call: TRBV19; j_call: TRBJ1-2
cdr3_nt: TGTGCCACCAGCAGCTATCAGGGGGCGACGAATGAAAAACTGTTTTTT; cdr3_aa: CATSSYQGATNEKLFF; clone_size: .; d_call: TRBD1; v_call: TRBV15; j_call: TRBJ1-4
cdr3_nt: TGTGCCTTAGCGGACCAGAACACCGGGGAGCTGTTTTTT; cdr3_aa: CALADQNTGELFF; clone_size: few; d_call: .; v_call: TRBV6-5; j_call: TRBJ2-2
cdr3_nt: TGTGCTGTCGGGGGCCCGGCAGGGGGTTCACCCCTCCACTTT; cdr3_aa: CAVGGPAGGSPLHF; clone_size: .; d_call: TRBD1; v_call: TRBV30; j_call: TRBJ1-6
cdr3_nt: TGTGCCAGCAGGGGCGGAGACAGACGCGGCGGCTACACCTTC; cdr3_aa: CASRGGDRRGGYTF; clone_size: few; d_call: .; v_call: TRBV6-1; j_call: TRBJ1-2
cdr3_nt: TGTGCCAGCAGGGTCGGGGACAGGGAGGGCTACGAGCAGTACTTC; cdr3_aa: CASRVGDREGYEQYF; clone_size: few; d_call: TRBD1; v_call: TRBV28; j_call: TRBJ2-7
cdr3_nt: TGCAGCGTTGAACTACAGGGCGGTCAGCCCCAGCATTTT; cdr3_aa: CSVELQGGQPQHF; clone_size: .; d_call: .; v_call: TRBV29-1; j_call: TRBJ1-5
cdr3_nt: TGTGCCAGCAGCTTAGCCATCGACAGTGAAGCTTTCTTT; cdr3_aa: CASSLAIDSEAFF; clone_size: few; d_call: .; v_call: TRBV11-2; j_call: TRBJ1-1